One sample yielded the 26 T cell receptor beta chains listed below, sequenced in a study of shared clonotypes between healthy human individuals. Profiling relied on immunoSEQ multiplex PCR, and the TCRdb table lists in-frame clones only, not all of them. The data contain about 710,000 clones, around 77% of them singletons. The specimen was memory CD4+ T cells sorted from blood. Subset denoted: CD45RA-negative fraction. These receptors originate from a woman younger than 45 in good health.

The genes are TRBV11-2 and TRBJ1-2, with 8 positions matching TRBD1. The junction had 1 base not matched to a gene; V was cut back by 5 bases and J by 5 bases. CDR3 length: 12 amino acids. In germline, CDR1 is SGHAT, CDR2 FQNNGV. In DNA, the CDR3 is TGTGCCAGCAGCCGACAGGGGTATGGCTACACCTTC. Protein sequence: CASSRQGYGYTF.

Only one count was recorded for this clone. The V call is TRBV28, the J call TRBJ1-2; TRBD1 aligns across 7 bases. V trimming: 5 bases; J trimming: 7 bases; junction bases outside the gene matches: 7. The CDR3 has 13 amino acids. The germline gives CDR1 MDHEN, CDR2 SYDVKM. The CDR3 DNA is TGTGCCAGCAGTACGATGACAGGGATTGGCTACACCTTC. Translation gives CASSTMTGIGYTF.

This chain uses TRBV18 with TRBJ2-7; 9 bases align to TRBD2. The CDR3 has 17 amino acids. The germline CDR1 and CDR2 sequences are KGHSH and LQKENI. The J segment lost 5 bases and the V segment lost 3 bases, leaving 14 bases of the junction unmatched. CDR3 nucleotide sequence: TGTGCCAGCTCACCTCCTCTTGGTAGCGGGAGAGGAAACGAGCAGTACTTC. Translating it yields CASSPPLGSGRGNEQYF.

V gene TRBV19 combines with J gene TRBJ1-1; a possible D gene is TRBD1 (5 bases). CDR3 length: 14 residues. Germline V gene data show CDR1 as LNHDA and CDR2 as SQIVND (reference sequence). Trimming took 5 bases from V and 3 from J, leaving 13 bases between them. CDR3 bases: TGTGCCAGTAGTTCAACAGGTTTCGACACTGAAGCTTTCTTT. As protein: CASSSTGFDTEAFF. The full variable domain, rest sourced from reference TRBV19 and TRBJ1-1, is DGGITQSPKYLFRKEGQNVTLSCEQNLNHDAMYWYRQDPGQGLRLIYYSQIVNDFQKGDIAEGYSVSREKKESFPLTVTSAQKNPTAFYLCASSSTGFDTEAFFGQGTRLTVV.

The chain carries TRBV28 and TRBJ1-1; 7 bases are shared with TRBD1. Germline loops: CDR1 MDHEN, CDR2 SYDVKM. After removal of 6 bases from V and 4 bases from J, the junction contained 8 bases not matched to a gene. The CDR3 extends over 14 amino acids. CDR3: CASSLTGEATEAFF. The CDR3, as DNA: TGTGCCAGCAGCTTAACAGGGGAGGCCACTGAAGCTTTCTTT. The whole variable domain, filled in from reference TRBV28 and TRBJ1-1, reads DVKVTQSSRYLVKRTGEKVFLECVQDMDHENMFWYRQDPGLGLRLIYFSYDVKMKEKGDIPEGYSVSREKKERFSLILESASTNQTSMYLCASSLTGEATEAFFGQGTRLTVV.

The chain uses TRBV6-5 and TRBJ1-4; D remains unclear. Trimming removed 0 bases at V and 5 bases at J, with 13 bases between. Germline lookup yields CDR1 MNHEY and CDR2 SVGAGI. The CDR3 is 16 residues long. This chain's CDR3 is CASSYSIGSANEKLFF. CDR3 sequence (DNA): TGTGCCAGCAGTTACTCGATAGGGTCAGCCAATGAAAAACTGTTTTTT.

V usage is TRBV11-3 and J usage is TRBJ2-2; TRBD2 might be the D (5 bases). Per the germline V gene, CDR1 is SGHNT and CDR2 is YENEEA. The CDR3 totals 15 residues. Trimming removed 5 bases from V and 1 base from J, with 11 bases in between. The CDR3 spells CASSPSGGNTGELFF. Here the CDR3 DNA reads TGTGCCAGCAGCCCCTCCGGAGGGAACACCGGGGAGCTGTTTTTT. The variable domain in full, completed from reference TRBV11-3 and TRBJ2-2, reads EAGVVQSPRYKIIEKKQPVAFWCNPISGHNTLYWYLQNLGQGPELLIRYENEEAVDDSQLPKDRFSAERLKGVDSTLKIQPAELGDSAVYLCASSPSGGNTGELFFGEGSRLTVL.

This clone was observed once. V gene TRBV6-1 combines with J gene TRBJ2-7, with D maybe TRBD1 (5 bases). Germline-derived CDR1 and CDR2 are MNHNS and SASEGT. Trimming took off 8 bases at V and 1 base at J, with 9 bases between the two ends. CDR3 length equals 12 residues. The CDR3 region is CASGATSYEQYF. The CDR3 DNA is TGTGCCAGCGGGGCCACATCCTACGAGCAGTACTTC.

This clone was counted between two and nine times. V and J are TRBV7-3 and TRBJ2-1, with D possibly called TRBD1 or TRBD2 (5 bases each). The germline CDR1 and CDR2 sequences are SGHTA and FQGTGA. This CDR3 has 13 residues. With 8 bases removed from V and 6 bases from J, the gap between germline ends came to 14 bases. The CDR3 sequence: CASSRGVTNEQFF. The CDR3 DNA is TGTGCCAGCTCAAGGGGAGTCACCAATGAGCAGTTCTTC.

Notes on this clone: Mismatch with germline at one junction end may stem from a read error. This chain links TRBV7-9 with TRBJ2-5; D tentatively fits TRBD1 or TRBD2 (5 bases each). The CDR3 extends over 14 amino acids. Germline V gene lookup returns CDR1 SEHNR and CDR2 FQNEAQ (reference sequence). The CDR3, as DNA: TGCGCCAGCAGCCCTCCGGGACCAGGGCAGACCCAGTACTTC. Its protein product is CASSPPGPGQTQYF.

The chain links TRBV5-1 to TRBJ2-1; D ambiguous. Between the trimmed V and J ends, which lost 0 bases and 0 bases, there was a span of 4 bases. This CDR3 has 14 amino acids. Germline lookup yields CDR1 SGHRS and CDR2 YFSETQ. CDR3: CASSLAFSYNEQFF. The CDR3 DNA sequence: TGCGCCAGCAGCTTGGCGTTCTCCTACAATGAGCAGTTCTTC.

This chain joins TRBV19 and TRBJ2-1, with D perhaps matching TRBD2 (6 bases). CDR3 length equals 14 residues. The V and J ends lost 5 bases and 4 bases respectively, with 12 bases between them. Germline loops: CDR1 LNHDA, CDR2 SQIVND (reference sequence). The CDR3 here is CASSGGGTYNEQFF. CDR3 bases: TGTGCCAGTAGTGGCGGAGGGACGTACAATGAGCAGTTCTTC.

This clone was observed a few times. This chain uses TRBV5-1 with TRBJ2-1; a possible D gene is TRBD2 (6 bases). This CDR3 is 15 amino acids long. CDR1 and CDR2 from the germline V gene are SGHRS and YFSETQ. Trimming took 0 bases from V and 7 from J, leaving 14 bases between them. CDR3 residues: CASSLGPGAMNEQFF. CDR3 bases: TGCGCCAGCAGCTTGGGACCGGGAGCCATGAATGAGCAGTTCTTC. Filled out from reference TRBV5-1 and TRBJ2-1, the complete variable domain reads KAGVTQTPRYLIKTRGQQVTLSCSPISGHRSVSWYQQTPGQGLQFLFEYFSETQRNKGNFPGRFSGRQFSNSRSEMNVSTLELGDSALYLCASSLGPGAMNEQFFGPGTRLTVL.

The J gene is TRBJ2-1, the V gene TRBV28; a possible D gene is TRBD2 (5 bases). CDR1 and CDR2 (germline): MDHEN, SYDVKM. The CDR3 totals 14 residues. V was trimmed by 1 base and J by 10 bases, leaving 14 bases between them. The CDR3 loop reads CASSLSRSSYEQFF. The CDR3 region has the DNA TGTGCCAGCAGTTTATCTCGGTCTAGCTACGAGCAGTTCTTC.

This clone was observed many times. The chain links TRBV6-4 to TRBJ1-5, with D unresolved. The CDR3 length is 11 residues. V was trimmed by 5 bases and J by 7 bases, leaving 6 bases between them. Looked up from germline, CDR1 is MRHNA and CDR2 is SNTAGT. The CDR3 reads CASSIVQPQHF. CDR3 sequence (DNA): TGTGCCAGCAGTATTGTGCAGCCCCAGCATTTT.

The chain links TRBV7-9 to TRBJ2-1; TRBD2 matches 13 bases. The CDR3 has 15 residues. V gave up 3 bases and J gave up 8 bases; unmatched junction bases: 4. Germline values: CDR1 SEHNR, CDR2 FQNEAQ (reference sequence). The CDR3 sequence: CASSFGLAGVDEQFF. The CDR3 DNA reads TGTGCCAGCAGCTTTGGACTAGCGGGAGTCGATGAGCAGTTCTTC. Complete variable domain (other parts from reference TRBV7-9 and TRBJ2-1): DTGVSQNPRHKITKRGQNVTFRCDPISEHNRLYWYRQTLGQGPEFLTYFQNEAQLEKSRLLSDRFSAERPKGSFSTLEIQRTEQGDSAMYLCASSFGLAGVDEQFFGPGTRLTVL.

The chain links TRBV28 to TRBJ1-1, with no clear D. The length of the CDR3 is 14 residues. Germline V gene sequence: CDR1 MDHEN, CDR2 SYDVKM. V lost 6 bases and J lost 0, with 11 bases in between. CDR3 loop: CASRSPTVNTEAFF. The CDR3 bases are TGTGCCAGCAGAAGCCCCACAGTGAACACTGAAGCTTTCTTT.

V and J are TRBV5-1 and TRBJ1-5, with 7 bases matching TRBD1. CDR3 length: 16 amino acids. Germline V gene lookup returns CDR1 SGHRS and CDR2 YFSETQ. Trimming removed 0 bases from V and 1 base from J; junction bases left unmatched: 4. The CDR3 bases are TGCGCCAGCAGCTTGGGGACAGGTACCAGCAATCAGCCCCAGCATTTT. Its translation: CASSLGTGTSNQPQHF.

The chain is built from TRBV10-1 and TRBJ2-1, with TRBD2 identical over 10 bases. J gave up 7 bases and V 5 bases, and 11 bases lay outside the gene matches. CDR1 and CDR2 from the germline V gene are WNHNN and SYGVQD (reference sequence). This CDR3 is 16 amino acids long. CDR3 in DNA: TGCGCCAGCAGTCAAAGTAGGCTAGCGGGAGAAAATGAGCAGTTCTTC. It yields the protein CASSQSRLAGENEQFF.

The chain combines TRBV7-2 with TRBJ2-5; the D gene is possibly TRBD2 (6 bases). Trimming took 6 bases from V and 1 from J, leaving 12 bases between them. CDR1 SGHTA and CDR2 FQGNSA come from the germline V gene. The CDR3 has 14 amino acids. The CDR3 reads CASSLSGVQETQYF. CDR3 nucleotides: TGTGCCAGCAGTCTTAGCGGAGTCCAAGAGACCCAGTACTTC.

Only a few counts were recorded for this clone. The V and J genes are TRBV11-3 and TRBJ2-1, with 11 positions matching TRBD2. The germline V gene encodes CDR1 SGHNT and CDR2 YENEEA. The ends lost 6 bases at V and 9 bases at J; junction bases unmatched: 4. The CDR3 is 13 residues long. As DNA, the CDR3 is TGTGCCAGCAGTGTCCTAGCGGGAGGTGAGCAGTTCTTC. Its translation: CASSVLAGGEQFF. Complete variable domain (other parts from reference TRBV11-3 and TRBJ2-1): EAGVVQSPRYKIIEKKQPVAFWCNPISGHNTLYWYLQNLGQGPELLIRYENEEAVDDSQLPKDRFSAERLKGVDSTLKIQPAELGDSAVYLCASSVLAGGEQFFGPGTRLTVL.

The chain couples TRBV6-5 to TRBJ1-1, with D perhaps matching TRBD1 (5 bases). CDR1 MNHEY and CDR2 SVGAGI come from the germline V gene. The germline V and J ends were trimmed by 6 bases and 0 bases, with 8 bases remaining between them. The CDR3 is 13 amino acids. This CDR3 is CASRIQVNTEAFF. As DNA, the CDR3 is TGTGCCAGCAGAATACAGGTGAACACTGAAGCTTTCTTT.

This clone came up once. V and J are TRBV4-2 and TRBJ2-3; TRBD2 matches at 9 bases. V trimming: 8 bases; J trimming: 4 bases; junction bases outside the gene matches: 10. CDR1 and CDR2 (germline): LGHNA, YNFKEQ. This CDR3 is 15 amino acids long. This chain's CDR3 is CASGGSAGGPDTQYF. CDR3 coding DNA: TGTGCCAGCGGGGGGAGCGCGGGAGGGCCAGATACGCAGTATTTT.

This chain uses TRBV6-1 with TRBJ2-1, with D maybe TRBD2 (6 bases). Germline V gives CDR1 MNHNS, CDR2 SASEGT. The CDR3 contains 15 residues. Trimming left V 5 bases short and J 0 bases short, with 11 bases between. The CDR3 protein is CASSLSGFSYNEQFF. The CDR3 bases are TGTGCCAGCAGTCTTAGCGGATTCTCCTACAATGAGCAGTTCTTC.

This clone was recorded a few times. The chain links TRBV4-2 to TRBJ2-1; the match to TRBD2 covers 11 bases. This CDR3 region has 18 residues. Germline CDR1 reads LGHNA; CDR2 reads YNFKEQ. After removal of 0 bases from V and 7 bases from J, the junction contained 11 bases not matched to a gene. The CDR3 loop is CASSQDRRAASGRNEQFF. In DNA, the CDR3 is TGTGCCAGCAGCCAAGATCGGCGAGCGGCTAGCGGGAGGAATGAGCAGTTCTTC.

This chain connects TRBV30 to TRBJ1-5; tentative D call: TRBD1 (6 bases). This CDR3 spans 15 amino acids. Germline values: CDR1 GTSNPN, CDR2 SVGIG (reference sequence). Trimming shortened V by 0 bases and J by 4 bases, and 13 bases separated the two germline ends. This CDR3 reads CAWSVGTLSNQPQHF. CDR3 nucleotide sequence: TGTGCCTGGAGTGTAGGGACACTATCAAATCAGCCCCAGCATTTT. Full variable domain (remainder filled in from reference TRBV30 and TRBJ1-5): SQTIHQWPATLVQPVGSPLSLECTVEGTSNPNLYWYRQAAGRGLQLLFYSVGIGQISSEVPQNLSASRPQDRQFILSSKKLLLSDSGFYLCAWSVGTLSNQPQHFGDGTRLSIL.